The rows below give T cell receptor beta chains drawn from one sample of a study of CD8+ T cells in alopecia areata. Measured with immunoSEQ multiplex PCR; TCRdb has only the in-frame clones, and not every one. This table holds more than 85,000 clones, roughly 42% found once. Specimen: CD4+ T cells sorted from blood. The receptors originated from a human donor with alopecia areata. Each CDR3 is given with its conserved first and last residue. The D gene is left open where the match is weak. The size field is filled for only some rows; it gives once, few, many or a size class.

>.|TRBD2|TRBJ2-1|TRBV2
TGTGCCACCCGGAATCGGGATCCTAGCGGCGGAGGGGTGCAGTTCTTC
CATRNRDPSGGGVQFF
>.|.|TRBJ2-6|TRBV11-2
TGTGCCAGCAGCTTAGCGGGCAGAAGCTCTGGGGCCAACGTCCTGACTTTC
CASSLAGRSSGANVLTF
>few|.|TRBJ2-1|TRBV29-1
TGCAGCGTTTCAGGTCGGGTATCCTACAATGAGCAGTTCTTC
CSVSGRVSYNEQFF
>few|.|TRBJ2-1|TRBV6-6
TGTGCCATAGGGGTCTACAATGAGCAGTTCTTC
CAIGVYNEQFF
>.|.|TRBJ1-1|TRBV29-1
TGCAGCGTTGGTGAGAACACTGAAGCTTTCTTT
CSVGENTEAFF
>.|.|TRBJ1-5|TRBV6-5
TGTGCCAGCAGTTACTCGCTTTTGGGACCCCAGCATTTT
CASSYSLLGPQHF
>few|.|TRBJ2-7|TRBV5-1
TGCGCCAGCAGCTTGGCGGTAGCGGCTACTGAGGAGCAGTACTTC
CASSLAVAATEEQYF
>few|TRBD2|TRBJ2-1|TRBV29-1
TGCAGCGTTGAAGATCCTAGCGGGGGGGGTGAGCAGTTCTTC
CSVEDPSGGGEQFF
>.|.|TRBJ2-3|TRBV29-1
TGCAGCGCCCGAAAAACAGGGGGGGCAGATACGCAGTATTTT
CSARKTGGADTQYF
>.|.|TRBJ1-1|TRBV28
TGTGCCAGCAGCCTGGTCCGGGACAAACCAATGAACACTGAAGCTTTCTTT
CASSLVRDKPMNTEAFF
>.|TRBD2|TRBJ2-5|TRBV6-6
TGTGCCAGCAGTATTAGCGGGGCGCTCGGTGGGACCCAGTACTTC
CASSISGALGGTQYF
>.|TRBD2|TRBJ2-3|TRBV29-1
TGCAGCGTTGATACGAGACTAGCGGAGCGCACAGATACGCAGTATTTT
CSVDTRLAERTDTQYF
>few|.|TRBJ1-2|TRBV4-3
TGCGCCAGCAGCCAAGATCCCTCGACAGCCTATGGCTACACCTTC
CASSQDPSTAYGYTF
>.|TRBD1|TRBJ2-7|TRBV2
TGTGCCAGTCGGACAGGGTCCTACGAGCAGTACTTC
CASRTGSYEQYF
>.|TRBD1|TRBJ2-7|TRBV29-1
TGCAGCGTGGAAGGACAGGGGAAGAGCGAGCAGTACTTC
CSVEGQGKSEQYF
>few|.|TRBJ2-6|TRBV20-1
TGCGGCCTCTCTGGGGCCAACGTCCTGACTTTC
CGLSGANVLTF
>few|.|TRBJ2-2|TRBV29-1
TGCAGCGTTGGAGCCCTGGCGAACACCGGGGAGCTGTTTTTT
CSVGALANTGELFF
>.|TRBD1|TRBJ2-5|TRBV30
TGTGCCGGAATAGGACAGGAACAGACCCAGTACTTC
CAGIGQEQTQYF
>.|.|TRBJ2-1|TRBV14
TGTGCCAGCAGCCAAGTCGGTAGCGGACTCACCCAGCAGTTCTTC
CASSQVGSGLTQQFF
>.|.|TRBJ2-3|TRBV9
TGTGCCAGCAGCCCACGACAGACAGATACGCAGTATTTT
CASSPRQTDTQYF
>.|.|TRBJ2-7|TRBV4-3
TGCGCCAGCAGCCATGGGACCGGGAGCGGGCAGTACTTC
CASSHGTGSGQYF
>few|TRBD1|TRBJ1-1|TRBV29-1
TGCAGCGTGAGCAGTCAGGGGGGCACTGAAGCTTTCTTT
CSVSSQGGTEAFF
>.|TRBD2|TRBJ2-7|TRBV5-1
TGCGCCAGCAGCTTGGATCCACTAGCGGGAGGCTACGAGCAGTACTTC
CASSLDPLAGGYEQYF
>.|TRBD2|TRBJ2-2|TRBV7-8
TGTGCCAGCAGCTTACTAGCGGGGCAGAACACCGGGGAGCTGTTTTTT
CASSLLAGQNTGELFF
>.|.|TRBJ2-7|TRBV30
TGTGCCTGGAGTGTACGGGGAGGGGGCTACGAGCAGTACTTC
CAWSVRGGGYEQYF
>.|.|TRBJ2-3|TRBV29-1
TGCAGCGCCAACACAAACAGGGTAACGCAGTATTTT
CSANTNRVTQYF
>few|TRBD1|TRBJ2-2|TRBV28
TGTGCCAGCAGTCCACCTGTTACAGGGGGCCGGAAAAGGTCCGGGGAGCTGTTTTTT
CASSPPVTGGRKRSGELFF
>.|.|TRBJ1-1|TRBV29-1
TGCAGCGTTGAATCAGAGGTGTGGAACACTGAAGCTTTCTTT
CSVESEVWNTEAFF
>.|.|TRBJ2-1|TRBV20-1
TGCAGTGCTAGCGGGGATGAGCAGTTCTTC
CSASGDEQFF
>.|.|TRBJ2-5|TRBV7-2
TGTGCCAGCAGGAAGGGAGGCGCTGTAGAGACCCAGTACTTC
CASRKGGAVETQYF
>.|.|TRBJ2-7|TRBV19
TGTGCCAGTAGCTTTGGAACCGGGCCTCATTACGAGCAGTACTTC
CASSFGTGPHYEQYF
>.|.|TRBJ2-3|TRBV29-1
TGCAGCGTTGGGACAGACACAGATACGCAGTATTTT
CSVGTDTDTQYF
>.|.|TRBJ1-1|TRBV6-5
TGTGCCAGCAGTAGTAGGGTCGCTGAAGCTTTCTTT
CASSSRVAEAFF
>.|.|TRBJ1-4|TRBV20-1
TGCAGTGCTCCCCGCAGTCTACAACTGTTTTTT
CSAPRSLQLFF
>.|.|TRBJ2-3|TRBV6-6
TGTGCCAGCAGTTACTCGTATACGCAGTATTTT
CASSYSYTQYF
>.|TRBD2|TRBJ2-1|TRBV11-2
TGTGCCGGCAGCTCATATAGCGGGAGGGCCTACAATGAGCAGTTCTTC
CAGSSYSGRAYNEQFF
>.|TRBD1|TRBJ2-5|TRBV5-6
TGTGCCAGCAGCTTGGTCGGGACAGGGACTACCCAGTACTTC
CASSLVGTGTTQYF
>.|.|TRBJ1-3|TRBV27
TGTGCCAGCAGTTCATCGGTCCGAAACACCATATATTTT
CASSSSVRNTIYF
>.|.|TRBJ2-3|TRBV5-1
TGCGCCAGCAGCGCCGCAGATACGCAGTATTTT
CASSAADTQYF
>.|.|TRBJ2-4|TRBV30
TGTGCCTGGAGTTCCGGGACGCAACTAGCCAAAAACATTCAGTACTTC
CAWSSGTQLAKNIQYF
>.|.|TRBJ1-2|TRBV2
TGTGCCAGCAGTGGTGGCAGCAACATTGGCTACACCTTC
CASSGGSNIGYTF
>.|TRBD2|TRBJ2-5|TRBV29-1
TGCAGCGTTGAAGATCGTGCTAGCGGGTATGCGAAGTACTTC
CSVEDRASGYAKYF
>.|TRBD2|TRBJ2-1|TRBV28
TGTGCCAGCAGTTTAGGGGGACTAGCGGGAGATGAGCAGTTCTTC
CASSLGGLAGDEQFF
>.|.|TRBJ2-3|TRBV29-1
TGCAGCGTTGCAACATTAGCCCGGGCAGATACGCAGTATTTT
CSVATLARADTQYF
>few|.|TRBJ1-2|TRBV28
TGTGCCAGCAGCACCTCGATGACAGGCTATGGCTACACCTTC
CASSTSMTGYGYTF
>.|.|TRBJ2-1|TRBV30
TGTGCCTGGGCCCGGGACTCCTTAAATGAGCAGTTCTTC
CAWARDSLNEQFF
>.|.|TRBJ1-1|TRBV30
TGTGCCTGGAGGGGGGTTGGCACTGAAGCTTTCTTT
CAWRGVGTEAFF
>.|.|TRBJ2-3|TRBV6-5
TGTGCCATCAGCCAACTCAGGGGAGAGCGAGATACGCAGTATTTT
CAISQLRGERDTQYF
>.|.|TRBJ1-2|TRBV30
TGTGCCTGGAGTGTCGCCAGACCGGGCTGGTATGGCTACACCTTC
CAWSVARPGWYGYTF
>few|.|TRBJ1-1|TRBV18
TGTGCCAGCTCACCCCGGGGGGAAGTGAACACTGAAGCTTTCTTT
CASSPRGEVNTEAFF
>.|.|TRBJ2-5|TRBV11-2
TGTGCCAGCACCGCGGGGAGTCAAGAGACCCAGTACTTC
CASTAGSQETQYF
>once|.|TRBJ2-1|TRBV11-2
TGTGCCAGCAGAGGCTCCAGCTCCTACAATGAGCAGTTCTTC
CASRGSSSYNEQFF
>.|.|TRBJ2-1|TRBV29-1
TGCAGCGTTGCGGGCAGGACTTACAATGAGCAGTTCTTC
CSVAGRTYNEQFF
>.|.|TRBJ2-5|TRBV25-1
TGTGCCAGCAGACAGGGTGAAGAGACCCAGTACTTC
CASRQGEETQYF
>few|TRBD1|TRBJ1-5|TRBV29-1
TGCAGCGTAGGAACCGGGACAGGGCACAATCAGCCCCAGCATTTT
CSVGTGTGHNQPQHF
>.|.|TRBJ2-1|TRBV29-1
TGCTTAGCCTCGTTTAGCTCCTACAATGAGCAGTTCTTC
CLASFSSYNEQFF
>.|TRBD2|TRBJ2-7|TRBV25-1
TGTGCCAGCAGTGCCATAAGCGGGAGGGCCGGCGAGCAGTACTTC
CASSAISGRAGEQYF
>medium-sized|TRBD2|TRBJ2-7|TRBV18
TGTGCCAGCTCACGGGCAATGGGGACTAGCAGCGAGCAGTACTTC
CASSRAMGTSSEQYF
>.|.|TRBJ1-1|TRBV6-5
TGTGCCAGCAGTCTCGGACAAGGGTTCACTGAAGCTTTCTTT
CASSLGQGFTEAFF
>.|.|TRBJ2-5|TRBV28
TGTGCCAGCACCCCATGGACAGCACGCACCCAAGAGACCCAGTACTTC
CASTPWTARTQETQYF